This TCR beta chain was identified during a study of cytomegalovirus exposure and HLA in healthy donors. Points from the study as a whole: Excluded were some V segments that proved indistinguishable, including TRBV6-2 and TRBV6-3. Association of a missense DCLRE1C variant with TCR beta V- and J-gene trimming was reported in a later analysis. Among immune exposure information, only CMV serostatus was available. With DRB1 most and HLA-C fewest, TCR association rates differed between HLA loci in a later analysis.

V lost 6 bases to trimming and J lost 3 bases; unmatched junction nucleotides: 10. This CDR3 comprises 16 residues. CDR1 MRHNA and CDR2 SNTAGT come from the germline V gene. PCR primers comprised 60 Vbeta and 13 Jbeta primers. Generated by immunoSEQ multiplex PCR, the TCRdb table keeps only in-frame clones and is missing some. The data contain about 130,000 clones, more than 60% of them singletons. This clone showed up just a few times. Its target is unknown. The sample was PBMCs. This receptor was taken from a woman aged 35 to 49 in good health and CMV-seropositive. The chain recombines TRBV6-4 with TRBJ2-1; 8 bases align to TRBD2. As DNA, the CDR3 is TGTGCCAGCAGCGATATAGGACTAGCCGACTACAATGAGCAGTTCTTC. This encodes CASSDIGLADYNEQFF.